This T cell receptor beta chain is drawn from a study of beta chain features in type 1 diabetes. This clone has only a few counts. Germline loops: CDR1 GTSNPN, CDR2 SVGIG (reference sequence). CDR3 size: 15 residues. Trimming cost V 7 bases and J 6 bases, with 22 bases left between them. Every isolated RNA sample was fully reverse transcribed, so sequencing captured expressed TCRB transcripts. Here immunoSEQ multiplex PCR was the method, and the copy in TCRdb shows in-frame clones only, minus some. The sample includes around 430,000 clones, over 25% of them seen just once. V and J are TRBV30 and TRBJ2-1; possibly TRBD2 for D (6 bases). The receptor was isolated from a man aged 18 to 30 in good health. Specimen: naive CD4+ T cells from blood. This CDR3 reads CASSLKASAINEQFF. DNA of the CDR3: TGTGCCTCCTCCCTTAAGGCTAGCGCCATCAATGAGCAGTTCTTC.